The entry that follows covers one T cell receptor (beta chain) sequence. The antigen it recognizes is unknown. No per-base quality is available; no much larger clone lies one base away. TCRbeta CDR3 regions were amplified from genomic DNA by means of the immunoSEQ Assay, a bias-controlled multiplex PCR. Per the original workflow: Nucleated cell counts per sample were estimated from amplification of reference gene primers within the assay. Sequence reads were collapsed and filtered to measure the absolute abundance of every unique TCRbeta CDR3 rearrangement. For each sample, productive Simpson clonality was calculated by taking the square root of Simpson's diversity index across productive rearrangements. TCRdb mirrors the immuneACCESS table, restricted to in-frame sequences. Some clones are absent from its copies; in checked studies, under half trace to an unresolved V gene, and the reason for the others is unknown. The V and J calls and the clone size are those of that table, but D and trimming were determined from the DNA. The sample data list 150,000 to 170,000 clones, and approximately 78% of these were observed just once. The ten largest make up roughly 1.5% of the sample.

This sample is part of a study of blood T cell repertoires in COVID-19 (dated by TCRdb to the early 2020s). About the full investigation: Samples from collaborators originated in the United States, Italy and Spain and spanned both the acute and convalescent phases of COVID-19. The material from the prospective study consisted of cDNA or gDNA derived from T cells, B-cell-depleted T cells, or PBMCs. Subjects who had been exposed to COVID-19, were actively infected with it, or had recovered from it provided the deeply sampled blood TCRbeta repertoires that made up the dataset. The repertoires were released in a freely available public database intended as a resource for research on the immune response to SARS-CoV-2. Samples came from the ongoing ImmuneRACE study (first 160 participants) plus 1,254 subjects from 6 global collaborators. Sample metadata almost always included a de-identified subject ID, COVID-19 status, age in years and sex. HLA class I and class II types, where available, came from metadata supplied by the sample provider rather than from assay-based typing.

The germline V gene (reference sequence) yields MNHEY for CDR1 and SMNVEV for CDR2. At the junction V is shortened by 3 bases and J by 6 bases; bases outside the gene matches: 4. The CDR3 starts with the cysteine, ends with the phenylalanine, and has 15 residues. The DNA shown is the 45-base CDR3, in frame from base 1. Collaborating institutions collected whole blood in K2EDTA tubes following their own protocols. For TCRbeta analysis, collaborators shipped samples in one of three forms: frozen whole blood, isolated PBMCs, or DNA extracted from either of those sample types. The research as a whole found: The amount of clinical and demographic metadata varied by source and participant and was provided uncurated.

The TCR was taken from a man older than 75 with acute or convalescent COVID-19. What was sequenced was peripheral blood. Here the chain combines TRBV27 and TRBJ2-2; 10 middle bases align to TRBD1. The CDR3 is CASSLRDRGAGELFF. Read as DNA, the sequence is TGTGCCAGCAGTTTGAGGGACAGGGGCGCCGGGGAGCTGTTTTTT.